The 26 T cell receptor beta chains below all came from one sample that was sequenced in a study of blood T cell repertoires in COVID-19. Using immunoSEQ multiplex PCR, the repertoire was profiled, and TCRdb retains in-frame clones only, with some absent. The sample lists almost 250,000 clones; roughly 90% were seen once. The sequenced sample was PBMCs or T cells enriched from blood (not recorded which). The receptors come from a woman between 25 and 40 years old who had recovered from COVID-19.

The chain joins TRBV30 to TRBJ2-7, with TRBD2 matching 7 bases. There are 14 residues in the CDR3. Germline V gene sequence: CDR1 GTSNPN, CDR2 SVGIG (reference sequence). V was clipped by 3 bases and J by 2 bases; unmatched bases: 7. Here the CDR3 reads CAWSPGTTTYEQYF. DNA of the CDR3: TGTGCCTGGAGCCCCGGGACTACAACCTACGAGCAGTACTTC.

This rearrangement joins TRBV27 to TRBJ2-7; 7 bases are a match to TRBD2. J gave up 3 bases and V 6 bases, and 11 bases lay outside the gene matches. CDR1 and CDR2 from the germline V gene are MNHEY and SMNVEV (reference sequence). CDR3 size: 15 residues. CDR3 sequence reads: CASRSPREPDYEQYF. Written as DNA, the CDR3 is TGTGCCAGCAGGTCCCCGCGGGAGCCGGACTACGAGCAGTACTTC.

The chain combines TRBV9 with TRBJ1-1; tentative D call: TRBD1 (5 bases). This CDR3 is built from 13 residues. Germline V gene lookup returns CDR1 SGDLS and CDR2 YYNGEE. Trimming took off 2 bases at V and 4 bases at J, with 9 bases between the two ends. CDR3 residues: CASSVQGSTEAFF. The CDR3 DNA is TGTGCCAGCAGCGTTCAGGGAAGCACTGAAGCTTTCTTT. The full variable domain, in which reference TRBV9 and TRBJ1-1 provide the parts outside the CDR3, is DSGVTQTPKHLITATGQRVTLRCSPRSGDLSVYWYQQSLDQGLQFLIQYYNGEERAKGNILERFSAQQFPDLHSELNLSSLELGDSALYFCASSVQGSTEAFFGQGTRLTVV.

J is TRBJ2-1 and V is TRBV9; weak D call: TRBD1 (6 bases). In germline, CDR1 is SGDLS, CDR2 YYNGEE. The CDR3 extends over 14 amino acids. The V end lost 3 bases, the J end lost 1 base, and 8 bases lay between the germline ends. In nucleotides, the CDR3 is TGTGCCAGCAGCGGGGGGCCTTCCTACAATGAGCAGTTCTTC. Protein sequence: CASSGGPSYNEQFF. The variable domain in full, with the rest retrieved from reference TRBV9 and TRBJ2-1, is DSGVTQTPKHLITATGQRVTLRCSPRSGDLSVYWYQQSLDQGLQFLIQYYNGEERAKGNILERFSAQQFPDLHSELNLSSLELGDSALYFCASSGGPSYNEQFFGPGTRLTVL.

The V gene is TRBV7-2, the J gene TRBJ1-1; D remains unclear. Looked up from germline, CDR1 is SGHTA and CDR2 is FQGNSA. Trimming removed 1 base from V and 1 base from J, with 7 bases in between. The CDR3 sequence is 14 residues long. CDR3 coding DNA: TGTGCCAGCAGCTTAGGTCCGGGGAACACTGAAGCTTTCTTT. It specifies CASSLGPGNTEAFF.

This clone was seen a single time. This chain links TRBV28 with TRBJ1-3, with 8 bases identical to TRBD1. This CDR3 is built from 15 residues. V lost 5 bases and J lost 1; bases outside the gene matches: 4. CDR1 is MDHEN and CDR2 is SYDVKM in the germline V gene. CDR3 sequence reads: CASSLWTGSGNTIYF. The CDR3 nucleotides read TGTGCCAGCAGTCTCTGGACAGGGTCTGGAAACACCATATATTTT.

This clone was seen just once. V gene TRBV19 combines with J gene TRBJ2-7; a possible D gene is TRBD1 (5 bases). Germline-derived CDR1 and CDR2 are LNHDA and SQIVND (reference sequence). The CDR3 spans 13 residues. V shed 0 bases and J shed 4 bases, with 7 bases lying between them. Here the CDR3 DNA reads TGTGCCAGTAGTATAGACAGGGAATACGAGCAGTACTTC. Translating gives CASSIDREYEQYF.

The chain couples TRBV28 to TRBJ1-5; possibly TRBD1 for D (6 bases). Germline V gene sequence: CDR1 MDHEN, CDR2 SYDVKM. The CDR3 is 15 amino acids. Trimming removed 2 bases at V and 7 bases at J, with 15 bases between. Written as DNA, the CDR3 is TGTGCCAGCAGTTTAAGCAGCAGGGGTCGACAGCCCCAGCATTTT. Translation: CASSLSSRGRQPQHF.

The chain combines TRBV15 with TRBJ2-7; a possible D gene is TRBD2 (6 bases). Germline CDR1 and CDR2: LNHNV and YYDKDF (reference sequence). This CDR3 contains 12 residues. V lost 4 bases, J lost 4 bases, and 8 bases lay in between. The CDR3 region is CATSMDYYEQYF. In DNA form, the CDR3 reads TGTGCCACCAGCATGGACTATTACGAGCAGTACTTC.

The genes are TRBV3-1 (or the pseudogene TRBV3-2) and TRBJ2-7, with D possibly TRBD2 on 5 matching bases. V lost 0 bases to trimming and J lost 7 bases, with 13 bases between them. This CDR3 spans 14 amino acids. Germline assignment: CDR1 LGHDT and CDR2 YNNKEL (reference sequence). The CDR3, as DNA: TGTGCCAGCAGCCAAGATCTGGCCTCGGGAGAGCAGTACTTC. Amino acids: CASSQDLASGEQYF.

The chain joins TRBV5-1 to TRBJ2-5, with 7 positions matching TRBD1. The CDR3 has 18 amino acids. The V gene's germline CDR1 is SGHRS and CDR2 YFSETQ. J lost 2 bases, V lost 4 bases, and 17 bases had no gene match. The CDR3 nucleotides are TGCGCCAGCAGCCTCCAACCCTCGGTCGGGACAGTTCAAGAGACCCAGTACTTC. It yields the protein CASSLQPSVGTVQETQYF.

The genes are TRBV9 and TRBJ2-1; tentatively, D is TRBD2 (6 bases). This CDR3 contains 15 residues. The germline V gene has CDR1 SGDLS and CDR2 YYNGEE. V was trimmed by 0 bases and J by 4 bases, leaving 11 bases between them. The CDR3 coding sequence is TGTGCCAGCAGCGTAGGAATTAGCGGTTACAATGAGCAGTTCTTC. Translated, it gives CASSVGISGYNEQFF.

This chain links TRBV5-1 with TRBJ2-3; 10 nucleotides match TRBD2. Losses at the gene ends were 0 bases for V and 13 bases for J; bases not matched to a gene: 8. CDR3 length equals 14 residues. Germline CDR1 reads SGHRS; CDR2 reads YFSETQ. DNA for the CDR3: TGCGCCAGCAGCTTGGGTCCTAGCGGGAGTGAGGAGTATTTT. The encoded protein is CASSLGPSGSEEYF.

CDR3 residues: CASSYRVPDYEQYF. For the CDR3, the DNA is TGTGCCAGCAGTTATCGGGTACCAGACTACGAGCAGTACTTC. V usage is TRBV6-5 and J usage is TRBJ2-7; D is unclear. Trimming stripped 3 bases from V and 3 bases from J, with 12 bases between. This CDR3 spans 14 amino acids. CDR1 is MNHEY and CDR2 is SVGAGI in the germline V gene.

The V call is TRBV18, the J call TRBJ2-1; possibly TRBD1 for D (5 bases). Trimming shortened V by 6 bases and J by 7 bases, and 16 bases separated the two germline ends. The germline V gene has CDR1 KGHSH and CDR2 LQKENI. This CDR3 is built from 14 residues. For the CDR3, the DNA is TGTGCCAGCTCGCAACAGGACCCCAAGAATGAGCAGTTCTTC. It specifies CASSQQDPKNEQFF.

V usage is TRBV19 and J usage is TRBJ1-2, with TRBD1 as a possible D gene (5 bases). The germline gives CDR1 LNHDA, CDR2 SQIVND (reference sequence). This CDR3 comprises 14 residues. The ends were cut back, 8 bases at V and 8 bases at J, with 21 bases in the middle. CDR3 in DNA: TGTGCCAGTGCCCAGCATGGAGGGGTAGAAGGCTACACCTTC. It codes for CASAQHGGVEGYTF.

This rearrangement joins TRBV10-3 to TRBJ1-6; weak D call: TRBD1 (5 bases). The CDR3 runs 15 residues. CDR1 and CDR2 (germline): ENHRY, SYGVKD. The V end was cut by 5 bases, the J end by 7 bases, with 15 bases between. CDR3 DNA sequence: TGTGCCATCAGTCTACGGGACTCGGGGAATTCACCCCTCCACTTT. Protein product: CAISLRDSGNSPLHF.

The chain employs TRBV20-1 and TRBJ2-2; 7 bases fit TRBD2. The V gene's germline CDR1 is DFQATT and CDR2 SNEGSKA (reference sequence). The CDR3 spans 15 residues. Trimming removed 3 bases from V and 5 bases from J; junction bases left unmatched: 9. CDR3: CSASSRGSLTGELFF. CDR3 in DNA: TGCAGTGCTAGTTCTCGCGGGAGCTTAACCGGGGAGCTGTTTTTT.

The rearrangement links TRBV27 to TRBJ1-1; 10 positions agree with TRBD1. The germline V gene encodes CDR1 MNHEY and CDR2 SMNVEV (reference sequence). This CDR3 spans 14 amino acids. J gave up 4 bases and V 7 bases, and 6 bases lay outside the gene matches. The CDR3 reads CASNRDRGITEAFF. The CDR3 DNA follows: TGTGCCAGCAACCGGGACAGGGGTATCACTGAAGCTTTCTTT.

This clone was detected once. In DNA form, the CDR3 reads TGTGCCAGCAGTTTGTTTGTCGGGGGGGCGCGCGGAAACACCATATATTTT. Translation: CASSLFVGGARGNTIYF. The chain joins TRBV28 to TRBJ1-3, with a weak D call TRBD1 (6 bases). The germline V and J ends were trimmed by 3 bases and 4 bases, with 19 bases remaining between them. In germline, CDR1 is MDHEN, CDR2 SYDVKM. This CDR3 has 17 amino acids.

The J gene is TRBJ2-6, the V gene TRBV10-2; D possibly corresponds to TRBD2 (6 bases). Looked up from germline, CDR1 is WSHSY and CDR2 is SAAADI. The germline V and J ends were trimmed by 6 bases and 3 bases, with 6 bases remaining between them. The CDR3 covers 13 residues. Written as DNA, the CDR3 is TGCGCCAGCAGGGGGGGTGGGGCCAACGTCCTGACTTTC. Translated, it gives CASRGGGANVLTF.

This chain connects TRBV12-5 to TRBJ1-2; the D gene is possibly TRBD1 (5 bases). The V gene's germline CDR1 is LGHNT and CDR2 FRNRAP. CDR3 length equals 16 residues. Trimming cost V 5 bases and J 0 bases, with 16 bases left between them. CDR3 loop: CASGVGPRGANYGYTF. CDR3 sequence (DNA): TGTGCTAGTGGTGTGGGACCACGAGGAGCTAACTATGGCTACACCTTC.

The chain is built from TRBV20-1 and TRBJ1-2; unclear D gene. Per the germline V gene, CDR1 is DFQATT and CDR2 is SNEGSKA (reference sequence). Trimming cost V 7 bases and J 2 bases, with 2 bases left between them. The CDR3 consists of 9 residues. The CDR3 nucleotides read TGCAGTGTAAACTATGGCTACACCTTC. This sequence encodes CSVNYGYTF.

This clone has a handful of counts. V is TRBV6-6 and J is TRBJ2-4, with D possibly being TRBD2 (5 bases). V lost 6 bases and J 7 bases, leaving 19 bases between the germline ends. CDR1 MNHNY and CDR2 SVGAGI come from the germline V gene (reference sequence). The CDR3 runs to 15 residues. The CDR3 region has the DNA TGTGCCAGCAGATTGACCCGGGATTTGGTGAACATTCAGTACTTC. Translated: CASRLTRDLVNIQYF.

The chain uses TRBV20-1 and TRBJ1-5; unclear D gene. Germline V gene sequence: CDR1 DFQATT, CDR2 SNEGSKA (reference sequence). The CDR3 covers 15 residues. V was pared by 3 bases and J by 6 bases, with 18 bases between. CDR3 bases: TGCAGTGCTAGTAGTCCGACGAGGGTGGGTCAGCCCCAGCATTTT. Its protein product is CSASSPTRVGQPQHF.

The CDR3 loop is CASSLLTGYTNYGYTF. DNA of the CDR3: TGTGCCAGCAGCTTATTAACAGGGTATACTAACTATGGCTACACCTTC. The V and J genes are TRBV5-4 and TRBJ1-2; TRBD1 is a possible D gene (6 bases). This CDR3 is 16 amino acids long. Germline V lookup: CDR1 SGHNT, CDR2 YYREEE (reference sequence). With 2 bases removed from V and 0 bases from J, the gap between germline ends came to 14 bases.